This is a list of T cell receptor beta chains from one sample in a study of control samples from healthy donors and cancer patients. Assay: immunoSEQ multiplex PCR; the TCRdb copy retains only in-frame clones and omits some. The sample carries some 71,000 clones, about 92% recorded once. Material: PBMCs. Receptor source: a man in his 60s with colorectal cancer. Both conserved end residues are part of each CDR3. The D gene is left open where the match is weak. Only some rows state a clone size, as once, few, many or a class for expanded clones.

d_gene,j_gene,v_gene,abundance,CDR3nt,CDR3aa
NA,TRBJ2-1,TRBV7-9,NA,TGTGCCAGCAGCTTAGTGGGGGCAGGGGAGCAGTTCTTC,CASSLVGAGEQFF
NA,TRBJ2-1,TRBV19,NA,TGTGCCAGTAGTATAGTTGCAGGTCGTGAGCAGTTCTTC,CASSIVAGREQFF
NA,TRBJ1-6,TRBV6-1,few,TGTGCCAGCAGTGAAGGAAGGGGAGGATCCTATAATTCACCCCTCCACTTT,CASSEGRGGSYNSPLHF
NA,TRBJ2-7,TRBV10-2,once,TGCGCCAGCGGGGGGCAGACCTACGAGCAGTACTTC,CASGGQTYEQYF
NA,TRBJ2-1,TRBV10-2,NA,TGCGCCAGCAGTGAGTTCCGGCTCTACAATGAGCAGTTCTTC,CASSEFRLYNEQFF
NA,TRBJ1-1,TRBV27,once,TGTGCCAGCAGCCATAGGGTCGAGAACACTGAAGCTTTCTTT,CASSHRVENTEAFF
TRBD2,TRBJ2-3,TRBV7-2,NA,TGTGCCAGCAGCTTCTCTAGCGGGGGGGTCACAGATACGCAGTATTTT,CASSFSSGGVTDTQYF
NA,TRBJ1-5,TRBV19,NA,TGTGCCAGTAGTCCGGACAGTTTTAGCAATCAGCCCCAGCATTTT,CASSPDSFSNQPQHF
NA,TRBJ1-4,TRBV9,once,TGTGCCAGCAGCGTATGGCAGGGGAGGGGTGAAAAACTGTTTTTT,CASSVWQGRGEKLFF
TRBD2,TRBJ2-3,TRBV18,NA,TGTGCCAGCTCCCCCCCGGGACTAGCGGGGTTCGCTCGCGAGGATACGCAGTATTTT,CASSPPGLAGFAREDTQYF
NA,TRBJ2-5,TRBV21-1,NA,TGTGCCAGCAGCAAGGGGCAGGGCCTCCAAGAGACCCAGTACTTC,CASSKGQGLQETQYF
NA,TRBJ2-1,TRBV4-2,NA,TGTGCCAGCCGCCGAGGGGGCGGGGGTCCCAGCTCCTACAATGAGCAGTTCTTC,CASRRGGGGPSSYNEQFF
NA,TRBJ2-2,TRBV5-5,NA,TGTGCCAGCAGCTTGGATCCAGGTTATAACACCGGGGAGCTGTTTTTT,CASSLDPGYNTGELFF
NA,TRBJ1-6,TRBV7-2,NA,TGTGCCAGCAGCTTGACGGGTAATTCACCCCTCCACTTT,CASSLTGNSPLHF
TRBD2,TRBJ2-3,TRBV2,NA,TGTGCCAGCAGGGGGGGAGGGGTCGGCACAGATACGCAGTATTTT,CASRGGGVGTDTQYF
TRBD2,TRBJ2-3,TRBV9,NA,TGTGCCAGCAGCGTATCGGGGGGGCATGCAGATACGCAGTATTTT,CASSVSGGHADTQYF
TRBD1,TRBJ1-4,TRBV7-9,once,TGTGCCAGCAGCTTAGGGGGACAGGGTAATGAAAAACTGTTTTTT,CASSLGGQGNEKLFF
NA,TRBJ2-7,TRBV30,few,TGTGCCTGGAGTGAAGGACGATACGAGCAGTACTTC,CAWSEGRYEQYF
TRBD1,TRBJ1-2,TRBV24-1,NA,TGTGCCACCAGTGACCTGGGACAGCGGGGTGGCTACACCTTC,CATSDLGQRGGYTF
NA,TRBJ2-7,TRBV6-4,once,TGTGCCAGCCGTCGGCGCAGGACCTTAGGCTACGAGCAGTACTTC,CASRRRRTLGYEQYF
TRBD1,TRBJ1-1,TRBV2,NA,TGTGCCAGCAGTGGGCAGGGGGGCACTGAAGCTTTCTTT,CASSGQGGTEAFF
TRBD2,TRBJ2-2,TRBV5-5,NA,TGTGCCAGCAGCTTGGGGCTAGCGGGGGGCGCGAACACCGGGGAGCTGTTTTTT,CASSLGLAGGANTGELFF
TRBD1,TRBJ2-2,TRBV27,NA,TGTGCCAGCAGCAAGGACAGGAGATGGGAGCTGTTTTTT,CASSKDRRWELFF
NA,TRBJ2-2,TRBV30,NA,TGTGCCTGGAGTCCGGACATGAACACCGGGGAGCTGTTTTTT,CAWSPDMNTGELFF
NA,TRBJ2-6,TRBV4-1,NA,TGCGCCAGCAGCCAAAAGCGGGACAGGCCGTCTGGGGCCAACGTCCTGACTTTC,CASSQKRDRPSGANVLTF
NA,TRBJ2-3,TRBV9,NA,TGTGCCAGCAGCCCTCTCGACCTCACAGATACGCAGTATTTT,CASSPLDLTDTQYF
NA,TRBJ2-6,TRBV6-6,NA,TGTGCCAGCAGCCAAACCTCTGGGGCCAACGTCCTGACTTTC,CASSQTSGANVLTF
NA,TRBJ2-2,TRBV4-1,NA,TGCGCCAGCAGCCAGCCGCTCGGGGAGCTGTTTTTT,CASSQPLGELFF
NA,TRBJ1-2,TRBV6-5,NA,TGTGCCAGCAGTTACTCGGACGAGGGGTATGGCTACACCTTC,CASSYSDEGYGYTF
NA,TRBJ2-2,TRBV14,few,TGTGCCAGCAGCCAAGATCGGTCCTTCACCGGGGAGCTGTTTTTT,CASSQDRSFTGELFF
NA,TRBJ2-7,TRBV29-1,NA,TGCAGCGTTACCCGGGAAAGCGGCGAGCAGTACTTC,CSVTRESGEQYF
NA,TRBJ1-1,TRBV27,NA,TGTGCCAGCAGTTTATCCCCAACAGGGCCTGAAGTTCGGGTCTTT,CASSLSPTGPEVRVF
TRBD1,TRBJ1-4,TRBV7-9,few,TGTGCCAGCAGCCAGACAGGGAACACTAATGAAAAACTGTTTTTT,CASSQTGNTNEKLFF
NA,TRBJ2-5,TRBV7-9,NA,TGTGCCAGCACCCTAGGAGAGACCCAGTACTTC,CASTLGETQYF
NA,TRBJ2-5,TRBV5-1,NA,TGCGCCAGCAGCTTGGATCCCAGAAAAGAGACCCAGTACTTC,CASSLDPRKETQYF
TRBD1,TRBJ1-2,TRBV6-1,NA,TGTGCCAGCAGTGTAACCGGGACAGGGGCCTTCTATGGCTACACCTTC,CASSVTGTGAFYGYTF
TRBD2,TRBJ2-2,TRBV7-4,NA,TGTGCCAGCAGCAGTGGGACTAGCGGGGGTAGGGGCACCGGGGAGCTGTTTTTT,CASSSGTSGGRGTGELFF
NA,TRBJ2-5,TRBV6-2/TRBV6-3,NA,TGTGCCAGCAGTTATGACTATTCAGAGACCCAGTACTTC,CASSYDYSETQYF
NA,TRBJ2-3,TRBV7-9,NA,TGTGCCAGCAGCTTAGTATGGGGTCCCACAGATACGCAGTATTTT,CASSLVWGPTDTQYF
NA,TRBJ1-1,TRBV14,NA,TGTGCCAGCAGCCAAGGGTTATCTGAAGCTTTCTTT,CASSQGLSEAFF
NA,TRBJ1-2,TRBV19,NA,TGTGCCAGTGTCTCGGGCGGATCTACCTACTTCTATGGCTACACCTTC,CASVSGGSTYFYGYTF
NA,TRBJ2-5,TRBV5-1,NA,TGCGCCAGCAGCTTCCCCGGAGAGGAGACCCAGTACTTC,CASSFPGEETQYF
NA,TRBJ2-5,TRBV2,NA,TGTGCCAGCATTCTCATACTACGAGAGACCCAGTACTTC,CASILILRETQYF
NA,TRBJ2-4,TRBV19,NA,TGTGCCAGTAGTATAGACGGGTCTAAAAACATTCAGTACTTC,CASSIDGSKNIQYF
TRBD1,TRBJ1-6,TRBV6-5,NA,TGTGCCAGCAGTTACTCGATCAGGGGGAATTCACCCCTCCACTTT,CASSYSIRGNSPLHF
NA,TRBJ2-3,TRBV6-2/TRBV6-3,NA,TGTGCCAGCAGCCTAGGGGGGGCTCTTAGCACAGATACGCAGTATTTT,CASSLGGALSTDTQYF
TRBD1,TRBJ1-2,TRBV27,NA,TGTGCCAGCAGTTCCCCGGGACAGGCAAACTATGGCTACACCTTC,CASSSPGQANYGYTF
TRBD2,TRBJ2-5,TRBV7-2,once,TGTGCCAGCAGCCCAGGAGGGCTAGCGGGGGGGGGACAGGAGACCCAGTACTTC,CASSPGGLAGGGQETQYF
TRBD1,TRBJ2-2,TRBV7-8,NA,TGTGCCAGCAGCTTAGTAATTGGACAGGGGTACGGGGAGCTGTTTTTT,CASSLVIGQGYGELFF
NA,TRBJ1-5,TRBV5-6,NA,TGTGCCAGCAGCTTGGCAGGGGCAAGTTTGCCCCAGCATTTT,CASSLAGASLPQHF
TRBD1,TRBJ2-2,TRBV5-1,NA,TGCGCCAGCAGCTTGCTGGGACAGGGGGCCGCCGGGGAGCTGTTTTTT,CASSLLGQGAAGELFF
NA,TRBJ2-7,TRBV6-6,NA,TGTGCCAGCAGTTCCCTCCCACGAACAGGCGAGCAGTACTTC,CASSSLPRTGEQYF
TRBD2,TRBJ2-1,TRBV3-1/TRBV3-2,NA,TGTGCCAGCAGCCAGATCCCCGGGGGGGCCCCCTACAATGAGCAGTTCTTC,CASSQIPGGAPYNEQFF